This TCR beta chain was profiled in a study of T cell responses to AZD1222 COVID-19 vaccine. General study findings and limits: Nearly half of unique spike-specific TCRs reportedly avoided B.1.351 and B.1.1.7 mutated regions. Spike-specific TCR breadth and depth grew following two AZD1222 doses.

Trimming removed 0 bases from V and 3 bases from J, with 8 bases in between. Germline values: CDR1 LGHNA, CDR2 YNFKEQ. CDR3 length equals 14 residues. Details on this clone: The antigen is undetermined.

Here immunoSEQ multiplex PCR was the method, and the copy in TCRdb shows in-frame clones only, minus some. The sample shows about 120,000 clones, about nine tenths of them seen only once. V is TRBV4-2 and J is TRBJ1-2; D may be TRBD1 (5 bases). The sample consisted of peripheral blood, taken 28 days after the second AZD1222 dose. This clonotype was sampled from an adult who received the AZD1222 COVID-19 vaccine. The chain's CDR3 is CASSQDRADYGYTF. DNA for the CDR3: TGTGCCAGCAGCCAAGACAGGGCGGACTATGGCTACACCTTC.